The clone carrying this T cell receptor beta chain occurred a few times. This record comes from a study of blood T cell repertoires in COVID-19. Participants' reported clinical history set cohort assignment. In the authors' methods: Using reference gene primer amplification, nucleated cell counts were estimated. This table comes from immunoSEQ multiplex PCR, and its TCRdb copy is limited to in-frame clones, with some not included. Clone size and the V and J calls come from that table; the DNA yielded D and trimming. The table includes roughly 220,000 clones, roughly 79% detected once. Sequencing was performed on PBMCs or T cells enriched from blood (not recorded which). The clonotype was recovered from a man aged 35 to 55 who had recovered from COVID-19.

The CDR3 loop is CASSEFGLYGYTF. CDR3 DNA: TGTGCCAGCAGTGAATTTGGACTCTATGGCTACACCTTC. V is TRBV6-1 and J is TRBJ1-2, with D hard to call. The CDR3 loop spans 13 amino acids. V lost 2 bases and J 4 bases, leaving 8 bases between the germline ends. CDR1 and CDR2 (germline): MNHNS, SASEGT.